Shown below are 15 T cell receptor beta chains from a single sample sequenced in a study of shared clonotypes between healthy human individuals. The data were produced by immunoSEQ multiplex PCR, yet TCRdb's version contains in-frame clones alone and is incomplete. The profile shows about 2 million clones, 90% to 95% of them singletons. Sample: naive CD4+ T cells sorted from blood. Subset: CD45RA+ positively selected. All receptors come from a young man in good health.

Of note for this clone: This specimen includes other DNA sequences encoding the same CDR3. In nucleotides, the CDR3 is TGTGCCAGCAGTTTCCAGGGCGTCGGGGAAAAACTGTTTTTT. It translates to CASSFQGVGEKLFF. V and J are TRBV27 and TRBJ1-4; possibly TRBD1 for D (5 bases). Looked up from germline, CDR1 is MNHEY and CDR2 is SMNVEV (reference sequence). V lost 3 bases and J 8 bases, leaving 13 bases between the germline ends. The CDR3 runs to 14 residues. The full variable domain, completed using reference TRBV27 and TRBJ1-4, is EAQVTQNPRYLITVTGKKLTVTCSQNMNHEYMSWYRQDPGLGLRQIYYSMNVEVTDKGDVPEGYKVSRKEKRNFPLILESPSPNQTSLYFCASSFQGVGEKLFFGSGTQLSVL.

The gene calls are TRBV6-1 and TRBJ1-2; TRBD1 agrees at 10 bases. Germline values: CDR1 MNHNS, CDR2 SASEGT. The CDR3 loop spans 14 amino acids. The trim removed 4 bases at V and 4 bases at J, leaving 3 bases unmatched. CDR3 residues: CASSVGTGAYGYTF. The CDR3 nucleotides read TGTGCCAGCAGTGTAGGGACAGGGGCCTATGGCTACACCTTC.

The CDR3, as DNA: TGTGCCAGCAGTCAGGGACAGGGGGCGAATGAGCAGTTCTTC. The encoded protein is CASSQGQGANEQFF. V gene TRBV6-5 combines with J gene TRBJ2-1; 12 bases align to TRBD1. The CDR3 is 14 amino acids. V dropped 5 bases and J dropped 7; count of bases not matched to a gene: 3. CDR1 is MNHEY, CDR2 SVGAGI, per germline.

The chain combines TRBV6-1 with TRBJ2-7, with D possibly being TRBD1 (6 bases). The ends were cut back, 7 bases at V and 7 bases at J, with 17 bases in the middle. Germline-derived CDR1 and CDR2 are MNHNS and SASEGT. The CDR3 extends over 13 amino acids. As DNA, the CDR3 is TGTGCCAGCACCCTCCAGGGGCTTACAGAGCAGTACTTC. It translates to CASTLQGLTEQYF.

V gene TRBV15 combines with J gene TRBJ1-2; no firm D call. CDR3 length: 19 residues. V lost 0 bases and J lost 0, with 20 bases in between. Germline-derived CDR1 and CDR2 are LNHNV and YYDKDF (reference sequence). CDR3 in amino acids: CATSRDRGRGARANYGYTF. CDR3 DNA sequence: TGTGCCACCAGCAGAGATCGTGGGCGCGGAGCCCGCGCTAACTATGGCTACACCTTC.

On this clone itself: One junction end does not reproduce the germline sequence, and a read error may be involved. The gene calls are TRBV5-4 and TRBJ1-1; TRBD1 matches at 10 bases. This CDR3 has 16 amino acids. Germline CDR1 is SGHNT and CDR2 is YYREEE (reference sequence). The CDR3 nucleotides read TGTGCCAGCAGCTTGGGAGGGGGACAGGGGAACGCTGAAGCTTTCTTT. Its protein product is CASSLGGGQGNAEAFF. Supplemented by reference TRBV5-4 and TRBJ1-1, the full variable domain reads ETGVTQSPTHLIKTRGQQVTLRCSSQSGHNTVSWYQQALGQGPQFIFQYYREEENGRGNFPPRFSGLQFPNYSSELNVNALELDDSALYLCASSLGGGQGNAEAFFGQGTRLTVV.

CDR3 sequence reads: CASSARTGGNVDIQYF. The CDR3 DNA sequence: TGTGCCAGCAGTGCTCGGACAGGGGGCAATGTGGACATTCAGTACTTC. The chain carries TRBV2 and TRBJ2-4; TRBD1 agrees at 11 bases. The CDR3 consists of 16 residues. Germline V gives CDR1 SNHLY, CDR2 FYNNEI. The V segment lost 4 bases and the J segment 8 bases; nucleotides outside the gene matches: 10.

The rearrangement joins TRBV10-3 to TRBJ1-1, with 9 nucleotides matching TRBD1. This CDR3 contains 17 residues. CDR1 ENHRY and CDR2 SYGVKD come from the germline V gene. V shed 7 bases and J 2 bases; nucleotides not matched to a gene: 14. CDR3 bases: TGTGCCATCACCCCGGGACAGGGAGCGACTTTAAACACTGAAGCTTTCTTT. As protein: CAITPGQGATLNTEAFF.

This chain uses TRBV7-2 with TRBJ2-4; a possible D gene is TRBD1 (6 bases). Trimming took 5 bases from V and 9 from J, leaving 14 bases between them. Germline V gene data show CDR1 as SGHTA and CDR2 as FQGNSA. The CDR3 loop spans 13 amino acids. The CDR3 is CASSASRGGIQYF. CDR3 in DNA: TGTGCCAGCAGCGCTTCTAGAGGGGGCATTCAGTACTTC.

The chain couples TRBV6-5 to TRBJ2-1, with 7 bases that match TRBD2. V was pared by 4 bases and J by 4 bases, with 7 bases of the junction left unmatched. Germline V gene sequence: CDR1 MNHEY, CDR2 SVGAGI. This CDR3 contains 15 residues. CDR3 DNA sequence: TGTGCCAGCAGTTCTACCCCTAGCGGTTACAATGAGCAGTTCTTC. It encodes CASSSTPSGYNEQFF.

The CDR3 DNA sequence: TGTGCCAGCAGCCCCCCCTCAGGACTAGTTGCAGATACGCAGTATTTT. Translated, it gives CASSPPSGLVADTQYF. The chain recombines TRBV14 with TRBJ2-3; 7 positions agree with TRBD2. V gave up 4 bases and J gave up 4 bases; unmatched junction bases: 11. There are 16 residues in the CDR3. CDR1 and CDR2 from the germline V gene are SGHDN and FVKESK.

The count of this clone is one. CDR3 region: CASSLLPSGQETQYF. DNA for the CDR3: TGCGCCAGCAGCTTGCTCCCGAGCGGACAAGAGACCCAGTACTTC. The V call is TRBV5-1, the J call TRBJ2-5; possibly TRBD2 for D (5 bases). V dropped 1 base and J dropped 2 bases, with 12 bases sitting between them. Per the germline V gene, CDR1 is SGHRS and CDR2 is YFSETQ. The CDR3 contains 15 residues.

This chain links TRBV7-2 with TRBJ2-2; the match to TRBD2 covers 7 bases. Germline CDR1 reads SGHTA; CDR2 reads FQGNSA. V lost 5 bases to trimming and J lost 8 bases; unmatched junction nucleotides: 5. This CDR3 spans 13 amino acids. The CDR3 loop is CASSPKRDGELFF. In nucleotides, the CDR3 is TGTGCCAGCAGCCCGAAGCGGGATGGGGAGCTGTTTTTT.

This sequence joins TRBV7-2 and TRBJ2-1, with 11 bases that match TRBD2. With 5 bases clipped from V and 6 bases from J, the junction kept 3 bases outside the gene matches. The CDR3 covers 14 residues. Germline V gene sequence: CDR1 SGHTA, CDR2 FQGNSA. The CDR3 reads CASSISGGANEQFF. In DNA, the CDR3 is TGTGCCAGCAGCATTAGCGGGGGGGCCAATGAGCAGTTCTTC.

The V call is TRBV9, the J call TRBJ1-2; D perhaps matches TRBD1 (5 bases). Germline V gene lookup returns CDR1 SGDLS and CDR2 YYNGEE. Between the trimmed V and J ends, which lost 0 bases and 4 bases, there was a span of 16 bases. The CDR3 has 16 residues. The CDR3 DNA reads TGTGCCAGCAGCGTAGCCTACGACCAGGGCGGCTATGGCTACACCTTC. Protein sequence: CASSVAYDQGGYGYTF.